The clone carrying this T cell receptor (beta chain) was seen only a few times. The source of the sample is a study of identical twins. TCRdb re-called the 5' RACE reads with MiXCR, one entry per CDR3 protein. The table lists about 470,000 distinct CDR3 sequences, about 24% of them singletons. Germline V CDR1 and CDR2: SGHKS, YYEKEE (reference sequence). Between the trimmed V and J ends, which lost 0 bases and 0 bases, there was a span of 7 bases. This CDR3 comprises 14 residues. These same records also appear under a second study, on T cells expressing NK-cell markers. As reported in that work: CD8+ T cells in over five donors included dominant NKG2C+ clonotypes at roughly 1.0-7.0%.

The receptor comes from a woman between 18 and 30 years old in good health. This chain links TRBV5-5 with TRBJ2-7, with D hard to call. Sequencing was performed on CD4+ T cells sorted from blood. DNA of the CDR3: TGTGCCAGCAGCTTGGAACATAACTCCTACGAGCAGTACTTC. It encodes CASSLEHNSYEQYF. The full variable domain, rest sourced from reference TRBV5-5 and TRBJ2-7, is DAGVTQSPTHLIKTRGQQVTLRCSPISGHKSVSWYQQVLGQGPQFIFQYYEKEERGRGNFPDRFSARQFPNYSSELNVNALLLGDSALYLCASSLEHNSYEQYFGPGTRLTVT.